One TCR beta chain is described in this entry. The data belong to a study of cytomegalovirus exposure and HLA in healthy donors. Assay used: immunoSEQ multiplex PCR; TCRdb lists only in-frame clones, some missing. Of about 200,000 clones detected, around nine tenths appear once; the ten largest clones hold 2% to 2.5%. The sample consisted of PBMCs. The origin of this receptor is a woman between 18 and 30 years old in good health and CMV-seropositive.

The CDR3 here is CASSPEGTANTGELFF. In DNA, the CDR3 is TGTGCCAGCAGCCCGGAGGGGACAGCTAACACCGGGGAGCTGTTTTTT. The V call is TRBV7-8, the J call TRBJ2-2; D perhaps matches TRBD1 (7 bases). Germline values: CDR1 SGHVS, CDR2 FQNEAQ. Deletions cut 5 bases from V and 2 bases from J, with 15 bases between. This CDR3 region has 16 residues.